This TCR beta chain was sequenced for a study of CD8 T cells in ankylosing spondylitis. TCRdb reanalysed the 5' RACE reads using MiXCR and keeps one entry per CDR3 protein. The sample has fewer than 500,000 distinct CDR3 sequences, about 25% seen once. Trimming removed 2 bases at V and 7 bases at J, with 12 bases between. This CDR3 is 14 amino acids long. Germline CDR1 and CDR2: MNHNS and SASEGT. Study findings and constraints: It appeared that ankylosing spondylitis blood was characterized by a TCR beta motif of seven or eight highly homologous variants.

In the case of this clonotype: Antigen specificity is unknown.

The TCR was taken from a male donor with ankylosing spondylitis. The gene calls are TRBV6-1 and TRBJ2-1, with D unclear. The sequencing sample was made of blood, either unsorted or a sorted T cell fraction (not recorded which). The CDR3 region has the DNA TGTGCCAGCAGTGAAATCCCTACCGCTAATGAGCAGTTCTTC. Translation gives CASSEIPTANEQFF.